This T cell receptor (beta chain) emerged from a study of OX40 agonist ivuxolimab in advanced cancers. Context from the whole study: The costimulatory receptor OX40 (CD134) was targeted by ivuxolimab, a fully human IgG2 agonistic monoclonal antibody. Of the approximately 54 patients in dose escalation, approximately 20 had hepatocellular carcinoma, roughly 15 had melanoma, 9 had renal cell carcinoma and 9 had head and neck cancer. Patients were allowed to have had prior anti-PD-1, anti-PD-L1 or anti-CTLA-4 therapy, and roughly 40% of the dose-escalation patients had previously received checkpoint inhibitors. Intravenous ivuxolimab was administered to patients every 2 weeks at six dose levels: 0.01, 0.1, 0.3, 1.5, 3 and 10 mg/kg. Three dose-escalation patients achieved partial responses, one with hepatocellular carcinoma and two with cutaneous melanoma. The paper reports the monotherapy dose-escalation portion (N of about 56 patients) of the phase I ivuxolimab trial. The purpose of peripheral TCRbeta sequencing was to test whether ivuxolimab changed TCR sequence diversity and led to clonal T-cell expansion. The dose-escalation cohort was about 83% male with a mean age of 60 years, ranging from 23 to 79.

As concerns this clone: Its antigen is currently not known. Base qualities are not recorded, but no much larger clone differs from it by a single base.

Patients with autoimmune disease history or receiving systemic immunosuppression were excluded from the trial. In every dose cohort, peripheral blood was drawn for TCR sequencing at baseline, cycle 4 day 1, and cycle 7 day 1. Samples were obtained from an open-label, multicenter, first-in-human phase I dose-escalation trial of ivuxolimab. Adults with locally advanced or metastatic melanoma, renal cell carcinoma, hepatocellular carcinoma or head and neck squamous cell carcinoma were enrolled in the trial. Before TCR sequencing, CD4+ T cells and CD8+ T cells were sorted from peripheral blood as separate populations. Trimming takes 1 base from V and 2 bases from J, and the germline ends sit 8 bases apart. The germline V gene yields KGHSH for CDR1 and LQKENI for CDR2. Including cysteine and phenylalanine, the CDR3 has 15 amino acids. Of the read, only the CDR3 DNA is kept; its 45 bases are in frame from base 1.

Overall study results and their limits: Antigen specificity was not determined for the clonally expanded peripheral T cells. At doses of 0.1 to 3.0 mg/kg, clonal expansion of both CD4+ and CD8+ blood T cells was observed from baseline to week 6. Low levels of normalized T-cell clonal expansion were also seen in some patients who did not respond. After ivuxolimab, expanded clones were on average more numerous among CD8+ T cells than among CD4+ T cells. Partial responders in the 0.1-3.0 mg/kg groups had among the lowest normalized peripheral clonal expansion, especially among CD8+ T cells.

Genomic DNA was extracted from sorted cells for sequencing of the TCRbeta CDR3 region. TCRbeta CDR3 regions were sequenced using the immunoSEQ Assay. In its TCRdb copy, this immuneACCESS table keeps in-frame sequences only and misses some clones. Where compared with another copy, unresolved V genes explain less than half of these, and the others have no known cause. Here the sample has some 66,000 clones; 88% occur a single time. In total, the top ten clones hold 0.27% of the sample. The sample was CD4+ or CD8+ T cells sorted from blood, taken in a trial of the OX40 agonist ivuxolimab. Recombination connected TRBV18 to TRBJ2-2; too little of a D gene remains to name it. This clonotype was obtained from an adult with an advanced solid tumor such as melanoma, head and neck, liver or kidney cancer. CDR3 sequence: CASSPREENTGELFF. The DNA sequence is TGTGCCAGCTCACCACGAGAGGAAAACACCGGGGAGCTGTTTTTT.